This TCR beta chain was sequenced for a study of cytomegalovirus exposure and HLA in healthy donors. Vbeta (60) and Jbeta (13) primers were used in the PCR. Assay used: immunoSEQ multiplex PCR; TCRdb lists only in-frame clones, some missing. The sample holds about 130,000 clones, approximately 69% seen once. A word on this clone: The antigen is not known.

CDR1 is LNHDA, CDR2 SQIVND, per germline (reference sequence). The CDR3 runs to 13 residues. The V end lost 1 base, the J end lost 6 bases, and 7 bases lay between the germline ends. Study conclusions and caveats: The study found most TCR sequences rare, yet found some public TCRs in many donors. The authors assumed roughly uniform sequencing depth across donors for presence/absence analyses. Apparent HLA restriction characterized most CMV-associated TCR beta chains in a later analysis. Another analysis was done later, and it associated more than 15,000 TCR beta sequences with HLA alleles at 0.05 false discovery rate.

The J gene is TRBJ1-5, the V gene TRBV19, with D hard to call. The receptor was derived from a man aged 35-49 years in good health and CMV-seropositive. Sequencing was done on a sample of PBMCs. The CDR3: CASSIGEVQPQHF. The CDR3 coding sequence is TGTGCCAGTAGTATAGGGGAGGTTCAGCCCCAGCATTTT.